This T cell receptor beta chain was recovered during a study of Ad26.COV2.S vaccination and SARS-CoV-2 variants. The overall study: Ad26.COV2.S was injected intramuscularly once or twice, 56 days apart.

The protocol was immunoSEQ multiplex PCR, while the TCRdb copy is restricted to in-frame clones and leaves out a portion. The sample holds hundreds of thousands of clones; approximately 86% are singletons and the top ten take 9.5% to 12%. The CDR3 loop spans 19 amino acids. Germline lookup yields CDR1 MNHEY and CDR2 SMNVEV (reference sequence). The trim removed 3 bases at V and 0 bases at J, leaving 14 bases unmatched. A few counts support this clone. Treatment indicated: 19 received Ad26.COV2.S at low or high dose, single or two shots; 5 received placebo; per-sample allocation not given. Specimens were obtained on day 63 following the first vaccine or placebo injection.

This chain connects TRBV27 to TRBJ2-7, with TRBD2 identical over 10 bases. The sequence came from a person aged 18-65 years who received the Ad26.COV2.S COVID-19 vaccine or a placebo. The sample was peripheral blood, taken in a trial of Ad26.COV2.S vaccine versus placebo. Here the CDR3 DNA reads TGTGCCAGCAGTTTCCTTTCGCCTTTGACTAGCGGGCGCTCCTACGAGCAGTACTTC. This gives the protein CASSFLSPLTSGRSYEQYF.